This section outlines one T cell receptor beta chain sequence together with its context. Its specificity is not known. Total RNA extraction produced at least 5.5 micrograms (per sample) for the study. A sample-barcoded 5' primer and a J-beta primer mix were used in a second PCR of roughly 7 to 12 cycles. Sequencing of every sample gave 3 million or more CDR3-containing paired-end reads. Each CDR3 protein gets one entry after TCRdb re-called the 5' RACE reads with MiXCR. This table has 700,000 or so distinct CDR3 sequences, 20% to 25% appearing once. The CDR3 spans 15 residues. V gave up 4 bases and J gave up 3 bases; unmatched junction bases: 8. CDR1 and CDR2 (germline): LGHDT, YNNKEL (reference sequence). This sample stems from a study of blood T cells in healthy people across ages. Study conclusions and caveats: Long-lived donors had more naive CD4+ cells and higher diversity than aged donors. Shifts in expanded clonotypes may have been confounded by donor CMV status, which was unknown.

This receptor was identified in a man in his 70s in good health. Sequencing was performed on blood. The V and J genes are TRBV3-1 and TRBJ2-7; 8 bases fit TRBD1. CDR3 sequence reads: CASSRSGQGVYEQYF. The CDR3 DNA reads as TGTGCCAGCAGCCGATCAGGACAGGGAGTCTACGAGCAGTACTTC.